The next 7 T cell receptor beta chains were all read from a single sample in a study of glioma-infiltrating T cells after dendritic cell vaccination. Clones were sequenced by immunoSEQ multiplex PCR, and TCRdb holds only the in-frame ones, with some missing. The sample lists about 92,000 clones; about nine tenths were seen once. The sequencing used blood, collected before dendritic cell vaccination. The receptors were sampled from a human donor with glioblastoma.

The chain has TRBV7-6 and TRBJ2-5; D might be TRBD2 (5 bases). Germline V gene data show CDR1 as SGHVS and CDR2 as FNYEAQ. This CDR3 has 15 amino acids. Trimming stripped 1 base from V and 3 bases from J, with 12 bases between. DNA of the CDR3: TGTGCCAGCAGCTTAGTTCCCCTACTAGAAGAGACCCAGTACTTC. Translation gives CASSLVPLLEETQYF.

This chain joins TRBV9 and TRBJ1-3; TRBD1 aligns across 11 bases. The CDR3 loop spans 18 amino acids. Germline CDR1 and CDR2: SGDLS and YYNGEE. J gave up 1 base and V 3 bases, and 9 bases lay outside the gene matches. As DNA, the CDR3 is TGTGCCAGCAGCGCCTCTGGACAGGGGGCCCTATCTGGAAACACCATATATTTT. Amino acids: CASSASGQGALSGNTIYF.

The CDR3 spells CASSKGRAGRTAQIYEQYF. For the CDR3, the DNA is TGTGCCAGCAGCAAAGGTCGTGCCGGGAGGACAGCTCAGATCTACGAGCAGTACTTC. The chain employs TRBV21-1 and TRBJ2-7; the DNA was not used to check the table's D call, TRBD2. TRBV21-1 is recorded as a pseudogene. CDR3 size: 19 residues.

The chain links TRBV29-1 to TRBJ2-3, with 11 bases lining up with TRBD1. The V segment lost 7 bases and the J segment 6 bases; nucleotides outside the gene matches: 6. The germline gives CDR1 SQVTM, CDR2 ANQGSEA. CDR3 length: 13 amino acids. CDR3 protein: CSAGQGAGDTQYF. Here the CDR3 DNA reads TGCAGCGCTGGACAGGGGGCTGGGGATACGCAGTATTTT.

CDR3: CASSNGLKLYEQYF. CDR3 DNA sequence: TGTGCCAGCAGCAACGGATTAAAACTATACGAGCAGTACTTC. The V and J genes are TRBV7-9 and TRBJ2-7; D gene unclear. There are 14 residues in the CDR3. Germline CDR1 reads SEHNR; CDR2 reads FQNEAQ (reference sequence). V was clipped by 5 bases and J by 4 bases, with 15 bases between them.

The chain combines TRBV6-5 with TRBJ2-1; perhaps TRBD1 as D (5 bases). The germline V and J ends were trimmed by 6 bases and 0 bases, with 12 bases remaining between them. From germline, CDR1 is MNHEY and CDR2 SVGAGI. The CDR3 has 15 amino acids. CDR3 region: CASRKGLSSYNEQFF. CDR3 DNA: TGTGCCAGCAGAAAGGGGCTGAGCTCCTACAATGAGCAGTTCTTC.

The chain combines TRBV28 with TRBJ1-2; D is undetermined. Germline CDR1 is MDHEN and CDR2 is SYDVKM. The CDR3 loop spans 11 amino acids. The V gene lost 4 bases and the J gene lost 4 bases, with 4 bases spanning the gap. CDR3 DNA: TGTGCCAGCAGTTATAGCTATGGCTACACCTTC. It is translated as CASSYSYGYTF.